Each of the 30 T cell receptor beta chains below was sequenced from the same sample in a study of blood T cells in healthy people across ages. Combining a sample-barcoded 5' primer with a J-beta primer mix, a second PCR ran for roughly 7 to 12 cycles. Using its own MiXCR run on the 5' RACE reads, TCRdb lists one record per CDR3 protein. The repertoire holds about 730,000 distinct CDR3 sequences, with roughly two fifths as singletons. The specimen was blood. The receptors shown here come from an older woman in good health.

This clonotype occurred a few times. The rearrangement links TRBV7-2 to TRBJ2-5; a weak D match, TRBD2 (6 bases). V lost 0 bases and J 5 bases, leaving 16 bases between the germline ends. The CDR3 has 16 amino acids. Germline V gene data show CDR1 as SGHTA and CDR2 as FQGNSA. The CDR3 loop reads CASSLARAGMVETQYF. CDR3 DNA: TGTGCCAGCAGCTTAGCGCGGGCGGGAATGGTCGAGACCCAGTACTTC.

At least ten counts were recorded for this clonotype. The DNA for the CDR3 is TGCAGTGCTAGTATAAGTTCTACTAACTATGGCTACACCTTC. Its protein product is CSASISSTNYGYTF. The V gene is TRBV20-1, the J gene TRBJ1-2; D is unresolved. The ends were cut back, 3 bases at V and 0 bases at J, with 11 bases in the middle. Germline assignment: CDR1 DFQATT and CDR2 SNEGSKA (reference sequence). There are 14 residues in the CDR3.

The chain links TRBV27 to TRBJ2-3, with a possible D match to TRBD1 (6 bases). In germline, CDR1 is MNHEY, CDR2 SMNVEV (reference sequence). The CDR3 loop spans 15 amino acids. The germline V and J ends were trimmed by 6 bases and 3 bases, with 16 bases remaining between them. CDR3 in amino acids: CASRGGRPPTDTQYF. The CDR3 bases are TGTGCCAGCAGAGGGGGTCGGCCTCCAACAGATACGCAGTATTTT.

For this clonotype: This may come from a read error, since a much larger clone is one base off. The V gene is TRBV29-1, the J gene TRBJ2-1, with unresolved D. The V gene lost 6 bases and the J gene lost 2 bases, with 11 bases spanning the gap. Per germline, CDR1 SQVTM and CDR2 ANQGSEA. The length of the CDR3 is 13 residues. The CDR3 DNA is TGCAGCGTGGAATATTTCCCCTACAATGAGCAGTTCTTC. Its protein is CSVEYFPYNEQFF.

This clonotype turned up a few times. The rearrangement joins TRBV20-1 to TRBJ2-1, with 10 nucleotides matching TRBD2. Per the germline V gene, CDR1 is DFQATT and CDR2 is SNEGSKA (reference sequence). The CDR3 length is 12 residues. V was pared by 2 bases and J by 9 bases, with 1 base of the junction left unmatched. CDR3 sequence (DNA): TGCAGTGCTAGACTAGCGGGGGCTGAGCAGTTCTTC. It yields the protein CSARLAGAEQFF.

This chain joins TRBV7-9 and TRBJ2-1; perhaps TRBD2 as D (5 bases). The CDR3 has 13 amino acids. Trimming pared 1 base from V and 10 bases from J, leaving 11 bases between. Germline V gene sequence: CDR1 SEHNR, CDR2 FQNEAQ (reference sequence). The CDR3 DNA follows: TGTGCCAGCAGCTTAGTGGTGGGAGAGGAGCAGTTCTTC. Its translation: CASSLVVGEEQFF.

This clonotype was found a few times. The gene calls are TRBV7-2 and TRBJ2-5, with D perhaps being TRBD1 or TRBD2 (7 bases each). This CDR3 has 14 residues. Between the trimmed V and J ends, which lost 5 bases and 4 bases, there was a span of 14 bases. Germline CDR1 SGHTA, CDR2 FQGNSA. The CDR3 bases are TGTGCCAGCAGCCGACAGGGAGGGGGAGAGACCCAGTACTTC. Protein product: CASSRQGGGETQYF.

This chain's CDR3 is CASPDYEQYF. CDR3 DNA sequence: TGTGCCAGCCCGGACTACGAGCAGTACTTC. The chain links TRBV21-1 to TRBJ2-7. TRBV21-1 is classified as a pseudogene. The CDR3 runs to 10 residues.

This chain uses TRBV7-2 with TRBJ2-5; no clear D gene. The germline V and J ends were trimmed by 5 bases and 11 bases, with 18 bases remaining between them. The CDR3 contains 13 residues. Germline loops: CDR1 SGHTA, CDR2 FQGNSA. The chain's CDR3 is CASSPNKANEQYF. CDR3 nucleotides: TGTGCCAGCAGCCCCAATAAAGCCAATGAGCAGTACTTC.

The chain employs TRBV27 and TRBJ2-1; possible D gene TRBD2, 5 bases. Germline values: CDR1 MNHEY, CDR2 SMNVEV (reference sequence). This CDR3 contains 17 residues. The V gene lost 3 bases and the J gene lost 6 bases, with 21 bases spanning the gap. This CDR3 reads CASSFVGSGGSVNEQFF. The CDR3 DNA is TGTGCCAGCAGTTTTGTAGGGAGCGGTGGGAGCGTCAATGAGCAGTTCTTC.

The rearrangement uses TRBV7-2 and TRBJ2-7, with TRBD1 matching 7 bases. Trimming at V came to 2 bases and at J to 7 bases, leaving 11 bases not matched to a gene. This CDR3 contains 15 residues. CDR1 and CDR2 from the germline V gene are SGHTA and FQGNSA. The CDR3 sequence is CASSLSLTGVWEQYF. The CDR3 DNA reads as TGTGCCAGCAGCTTATCTCTCACAGGGGTATGGGAGCAGTACTTC.

This rearrangement joins TRBV5-1 to TRBJ1-1; D not resolved. This CDR3 region has 13 residues. The V and J ends lost 4 bases and 5 bases respectively, with 12 bases between them. Germline-derived CDR1 and CDR2 are SGHRS and YFSETQ. The CDR3 reads CASSQLGLTEAFF. The DNA for the CDR3 is TGCGCCAGCAGCCAGCTCGGGTTGACTGAAGCTTTCTTT.

The chain joins TRBV13 to TRBJ2-7; 10 nucleotides agree with TRBD2. The CDR3 spans 16 residues. V shed 5 bases and J 1 base; nucleotides not matched to a gene: 8. Germline V CDR1 and CDR2: PRHDT, FYEKMQ (reference sequence). CDR3 loop: CASSRKPGLASYEQYF. Here the CDR3 DNA reads TGTGCCAGCAGCCGAAAACCGGGACTAGCGTCCTACGAGCAGTACTTC.

This clonotype was seen a few times. V is TRBV20-1 and J is TRBJ2-7, with D hard to call. The ends were cut back, 5 bases at V and 0 bases at J, with 17 bases in the middle. CDR3 length: 15 amino acids. Germline values: CDR1 DFQATT, CDR2 SNEGSKA (reference sequence). CDR3 DNA sequence: TGCAGTGCTCCCTTCCCTCTGATTTTCTCCTACGAGCAGTACTTC. Translated, it gives CSAPFPLIFSYEQYF.

There are a few counts of this clonotype. The gene calls are TRBV6-6 and TRBJ1-1; TRBD1 is a possible D gene (6 bases). Trimming removed 6 bases at V and 4 bases at J, with 15 bases between. There are 14 residues in the CDR3. CDR1 is MNHNY and CDR2 is SVGAGI in the germline V gene (reference sequence). The CDR3 loop is CASRKGLGGTEAFF. For the CDR3, the DNA is TGTGCCAGCAGGAAGGGGTTAGGGGGCACTGAAGCTTTCTTT.

In its sample, this clonotype was seen a few times. The chain employs TRBV6-5 and TRBJ2-1; D is unresolved. The CDR3 spans 17 residues. V gave up 0 bases and J gave up 5 bases, with 17 bases separating them. Germline V gene data show CDR1 as MNHEY and CDR2 as SVGAGI. The CDR3 region has the DNA TGTGCCAGCAGTTACTCGTTTGTTCCAGGTATGGACAATGAGCAGTTCTTC. It specifies CASSYSFVPGMDNEQFF.

The genes are TRBV28 and TRBJ2-5, with D perhaps TRBD1 or TRBD2 (5 bases each). The CDR3 extends over 13 amino acids. Germline-derived CDR1 and CDR2 are MDHEN and SYDVKM. V was cut by 10 bases and J by 3 bases, with 15 bases left in between. In nucleotides, the CDR3 is TGTGCCACCAACCGGGGCCAAAAAGAGACCCAGTACTTC. This sequence encodes CATNRGQKETQYF.

In this sample, this clonotype turned up many times. The chain recombines TRBV12-3 or TRBV12-4 with TRBJ2-1, with TRBD2 matching over 8 bases. The CDR3 has 14 residues. V was pared by 2 bases and J by 8 bases, with 5 bases of the junction left unmatched. CDR3 DNA: TGTGCCAGCAGTTTACTCGGGGGGGGCGATGAGCAGTTCTTC. Translation gives CASSLLGGGDEQFF.

Ten or more counts support this clonotype. The rearrangement uses TRBV4-3 and TRBJ2-3; D might be TRBD2 (6 bases). V was cut by 0 bases and J by 5 bases, with 18 bases left in between. Germline CDR1 and CDR2: LGHNA and YSLEER. The CDR3 runs to 17 residues. CDR3 sequence reads: CASSQDQAGIAQDTQYF. The CDR3 DNA is TGCGCCAGCAGCCAAGATCAAGCGGGCATTGCACAAGATACGCAGTATTTT.

The genes are TRBV27 and TRBJ2-5, with D possibly matching TRBD2 (6 bases). The CDR3 totals 14 residues. Between the trimmed V and J ends, which lost 10 bases and 11 bases, there was a span of 26 bases. The germline V gene has CDR1 MNHEY and CDR2 SMNVEV (reference sequence). The CDR3 loop reads CATTLSGPYNEQYF. CDR3 bases: TGTGCCACTACCCTAAGCGGGCCTTACAATGAGCAGTACTTC.

The gene calls are TRBV4-1 and TRBJ2-5; 8 bases are shared with TRBD2. The last part of the DNA fits TRBJ2-7 better; the J call may be wrong. The CDR3 has 16 residues. Germline V lookup: CDR1 MGHRA, CDR2 YSYEKL. This chain's CDR3 is CASSQDMASGPYEQYF. The CDR3 DNA reads as TGCGCCAGCAGCCAAGATATGGCTAGCGGGCCCTACGAGCAGTACTTC.

This clonotype was seen only a few times. V and J are TRBV14 and TRBJ2-7, with TRBD2 matching over 13 bases. This CDR3 region has 19 residues. Trimming took 3 bases from V and 3 from J; bases not matched to a gene: 14. Germline CDR1 reads SGHDN; CDR2 reads FVKESK. The CDR3 reads CASSHKLRGGTSGNYEQYF. The CDR3 DNA reads as TGTGCCAGCAGCCATAAACTCCGTGGGGGGACTAGCGGGAACTACGAGCAGTACTTC.

This clonotype appeared a few times. The CDR3 DNA is TGCAGTGCCCCCAAAGGCTCGGGATTTAGAGAGACCCAGTACTTC. Amino acid sequence: CSAPKGSGFRETQYF. The chain uses TRBV20-1 and TRBJ2-5; TRBD2 might be the D (5 bases). The CDR3 consists of 15 residues. Germline CDR1 and CDR2: DFQATT and SNEGSKA (reference sequence). V shed 6 bases and J shed 4 bases, with 21 bases lying between them.

The gene calls are TRBV9 and TRBJ2-2, with 11 bases identical to TRBD2. Per germline, CDR1 SGDLS and CDR2 YYNGEE. This CDR3 has 16 residues. The ends lost 2 bases at V and 7 bases at J; junction bases unmatched: 7. DNA of the CDR3: TGTGCCAGCAGCGTTAGCGGGAGGGCCGGAAACGGGGAGCTGTTTTTT. Translating gives CASSVSGRAGNGELFF. The whole variable domain, remainder taken from reference TRBV9 and TRBJ2-2, is DSGVTQTPKHLITATGQRVTLRCSPRSGDLSVYWYQQSLDQGLQFLIQYYNGEERAKGNILERFSAQQFPDLHSELNLSSLELGDSALYFCASSVSGRAGNGELFFGEGSRLTVL.

The chain couples TRBV2 to TRBJ2-1; D might be TRBD1 or TRBD2, each matching 5 bases. V was trimmed by 2 bases and J by 10 bases, leaving 15 bases between them. The V gene's germline CDR1 is SNHLY and CDR2 FYNNEI. The CDR3 spans 14 residues. CDR3 protein: CASSEQGVGYEQFF. Written as DNA, the CDR3 is TGTGCCAGCAGTGAACAGGGAGTAGGCTACGAGCAGTTCTTC.

With regard to this clonotype: The junction and the germline gene differ at one end; a read error may be behind it. This chain joins TRBV6-5 and TRBJ1-5; D may be TRBD1 (5 bases). The CDR3 has 14 amino acids. CDR1 and CDR2 (germline): MNHEY, SVGAGI. This CDR3 is CASRYSGPNQPQHF. CDR3 in DNA: TGTGCCAGCAGGTACTCGGGACCAAATCAGCCCCAGCATTTT.

The chain uses TRBV27 and TRBJ1-3, with D hard to call. V gave up 5 bases and J gave up 0 bases, with 8 bases separating them. Germline CDR1 MNHEY, CDR2 SMNVEV (reference sequence). The CDR3 loop spans 14 amino acids. The CDR3 DNA reads TGTGCCAGCAGTCTTGGGGTCTCTGGAAACACCATATATTTT. Residues: CASSLGVSGNTIYF.

This clonotype was seen a few times. The chain employs TRBV11-2 and TRBJ2-6; D gene unclear. CDR1 is SGHAT and CDR2 is FQNNGV in the germline V gene. This CDR3 region has 16 residues. V was cut by 2 bases and J by 1 base, with 9 bases left in between. The CDR3 region is CASSLRSESGANVLTF. The CDR3 nucleotides read TGTGCCAGCAGCTTAAGGTCGGAGTCTGGGGCCAACGTCCTGACTTTC.

The rearrangement uses TRBV2 and TRBJ1-2; no clear D. Germline V gene lookup returns CDR1 SNHLY and CDR2 FYNNEI. The CDR3 loop spans 13 amino acids. V gave up 3 bases and J gave up 4 bases, with 9 bases separating them. This CDR3 is CASSEEGVYGYTF. As DNA, the CDR3 is TGTGCCAGCAGTGAGGAGGGCGTCTATGGCTACACCTTC.

The table lists this clonotype with a few counts. The chain is built from TRBV15 and TRBJ2-1; 9 positions match TRBD2. This CDR3 contains 16 residues. Germline values: CDR1 LNHNV, CDR2 YYDKDF (reference sequence). After removal of 0 bases from V and 6 bases from J, the junction contained 6 bases not matched to a gene. CDR3 sequence (DNA): TGTGCCACCAGCAGAGATGCGGCGGGGGGGGGCAATGAGCAGTTCTTC. As protein: CATSRDAAGGGNEQFF. Full variable domain (outside the CDR3, taken from reference TRBV15 and TRBJ2-1): DAMVIQNPRYQVTQFGKPVTLSCSQTLNHNVMYWYQQKSSQAPKLLFHYYDKDFNNEADTPDNFQSRRPNTSFCFLDIRSPGLGDTAMYLCATSRDAAGGGNEQFFGPGTRLTVL.